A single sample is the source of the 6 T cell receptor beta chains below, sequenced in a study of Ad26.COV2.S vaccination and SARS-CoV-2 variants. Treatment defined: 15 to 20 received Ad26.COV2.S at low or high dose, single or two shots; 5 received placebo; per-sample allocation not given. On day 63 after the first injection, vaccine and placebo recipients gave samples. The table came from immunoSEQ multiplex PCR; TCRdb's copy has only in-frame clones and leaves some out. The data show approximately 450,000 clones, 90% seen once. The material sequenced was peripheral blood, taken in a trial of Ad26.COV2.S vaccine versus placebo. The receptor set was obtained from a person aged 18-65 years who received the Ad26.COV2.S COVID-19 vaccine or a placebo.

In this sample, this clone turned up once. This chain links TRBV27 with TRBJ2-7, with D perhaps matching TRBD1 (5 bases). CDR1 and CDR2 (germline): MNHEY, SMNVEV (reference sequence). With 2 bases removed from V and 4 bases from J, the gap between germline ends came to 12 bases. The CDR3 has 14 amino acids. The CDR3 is CASSLGPRVYEQYF. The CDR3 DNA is TGTGCCAGCAGTTTAGGTCCCAGGGTGTACGAGCAGTACTTC.

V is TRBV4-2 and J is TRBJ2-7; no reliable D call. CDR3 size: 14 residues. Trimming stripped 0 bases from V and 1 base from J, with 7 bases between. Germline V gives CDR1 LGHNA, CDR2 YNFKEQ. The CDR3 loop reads CASSQDPSSYEQYF. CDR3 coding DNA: TGTGCCAGCAGCCAAGATCCCTCGTCCTACGAGCAGTACTTC.

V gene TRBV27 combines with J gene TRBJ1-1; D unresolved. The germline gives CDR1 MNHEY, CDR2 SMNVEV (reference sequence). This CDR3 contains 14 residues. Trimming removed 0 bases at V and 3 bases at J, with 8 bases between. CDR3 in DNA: TGTGCCAGCAGTTTATCCCCTATATACACTGAAGCTTTCTTT. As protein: CASSLSPIYTEAFF.

DNA of the CDR3: TGTGCCAGCAGGGTTAGCGGGAGCGGCTACAATGAGCAGTTCTTC. As protein: CASRVSGSGYNEQFF. The genes are TRBV6-5 and TRBJ2-1; 9 nucleotides agree with TRBD2. This CDR3 is built from 15 residues. The V and J ends lost 6 bases and 3 bases, in that order; junction bases with no gene match: 6. CDR1 and CDR2 (germline): MNHEY, SVGAGI.

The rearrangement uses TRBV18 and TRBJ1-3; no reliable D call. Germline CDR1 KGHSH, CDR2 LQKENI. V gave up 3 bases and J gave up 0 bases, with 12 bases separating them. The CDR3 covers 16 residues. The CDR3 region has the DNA TGTGCCAGCTCACCTCTGGATGGCGTCTCTGGAAACACCATATATTTT. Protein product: CASSPLDGVSGNTIYF.

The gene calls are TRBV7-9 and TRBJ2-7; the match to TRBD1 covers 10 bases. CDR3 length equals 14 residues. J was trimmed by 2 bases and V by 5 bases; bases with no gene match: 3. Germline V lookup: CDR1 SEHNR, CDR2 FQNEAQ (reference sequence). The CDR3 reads CASSDRGLTYEQYF. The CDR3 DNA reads TGTGCCAGCAGCGACAGGGGGCTAACCTACGAGCAGTACTTC.